The present TCR beta chain was sequenced within a study of regulatory T cells in long-lasting Graves disease. Specified time point: newly diagnosed GD, antithyroid drugs for less than 3 months. TCR sequences were obtained from RNA taken from PBMCs. Diagnoses of Graves' disease were made by American Thyroid Association guidelines. The CDR3 runs 16 residues. Per germline, CDR1 SGHTA and CDR2 FQGNSA. The V gene end was trimmed by 4 bases and the J gene end by 9 bases; junction bases not matched to a gene: 9. To make TCR beta libraries, researchers used iRepertoire HTBI primers and Arm-PCR of CDR3 regions. TCRdb used MiXCR to reprocess the multiplex PCR reads, holding one entry per CDR3 protein. The table lists roughly 320,000 distinct CDR3 sequences, 16% of them singletons. This clonotype has a count of ten or more. These data are also associated with another study on T cells in Graves' hyperthyroidism and ophthalmopathy. That investigation notes: Any patient presenting with uncontrolled infection, other autoimmune disease, pregnancy or lactation was left out. First-round RT-PCR targeting the TCR CDR3 was performed with the HTBI primer set.

The material sequenced was peripheral blood mononuclear cells (PBMCs), taken at new diagnosis, from a patient treated with antithyroid drugs. V gene TRBV7-2 combines with J gene TRBJ2-1; TRBD2 matches 13 bases. This TCR was recovered from a man aged 35 to 55 with Graves disease. The CDR3 nucleotides are TGTGCCAGCAGCTGGACGGGACTAGCGGGGTCCGCTGAGCAGTTCTTC. Translating gives CASSWTGLAGSAEQFF.